The 24 T cell receptor beta chains below were found in one sample sequenced in a study of T cells after yellow fever vaccination. Each CDR3 protein gets one entry after TCRdb re-called the 5' RACE reads with MiXCR. Of some 220,000 distinct CDR3 sequences in the sample, 3% to 3.5% were seen once. Source: CD4+ T cells sorted from PBMCs, taken 10 days after the yellow fever booster vaccination. Source of these receptors: a man aged 18 to 29 who received the YFV17D yellow fever vaccine.

This clonotype was counted many times. This rearrangement joins TRBV5-1 to TRBJ2-4; no clear D. Germline assignment: CDR1 SGHRS and CDR2 YFSETQ. This CDR3 region has 16 residues. V was pared by 0 bases and J by 0 bases, with 10 bases between. The chain's CDR3 is CASSLAPVLAKNIQYF. CDR3 nucleotides: TGCGCCAGCAGCTTGGCTCCGGTACTAGCCAAAAACATTCAGTACTTC.

This clonotype was seen many times. The gene calls are TRBV7-9 and TRBJ2-7; TRBD2 aligns across 10 bases. The V and J ends lost 5 bases and 1 base, in that order; junction bases with no gene match: 5. The CDR3 has 15 amino acids. The V gene's germline CDR1 is SEHNR and CDR2 FQNEAQ (reference sequence). In nucleotides, the CDR3 is TGTGCCAGCAGCATTATAGCGGGGGGTTCCTACGAGCAGTACTTC. Translating it yields CASSIIAGGSYEQYF.

This clonotype was observed a few times. The V gene is TRBV20-1, the J gene TRBJ2-3; no clear D gene. The length of the CDR3 is 13 residues. CDR1 is DFQATT and CDR2 is SNEGSKA in the germline V gene (reference sequence). V was clipped by 0 bases and J by 4 bases, with 8 bases between them. CDR3 coding DNA: TGCAGTGCTAGAGATCCAGCTGCAGATACGCAGTATTTT. The encoded protein is CSARDPAADTQYF.

V is TRBV20-1 and J is TRBJ2-3; 7 positions agree with TRBD2. There are 14 residues in the CDR3. Germline V gene data show CDR1 as DFQATT and CDR2 as SNEGSKA (reference sequence). V was clipped by 0 bases and J by 7 bases; unmatched bases: 7. The CDR3 coding sequence is TGCAGTGCTAGAGATCACGGGGGGTTGAATACGCAGTATTTT. Translation gives CSARDHGGLNTQYF.

The gene calls are TRBV18 and TRBJ1-5; D call uncertain. V was pared by 6 bases and J by 3 bases, with 9 bases between. Germline lookup yields CDR1 KGHSH and CDR2 LQKENI. This CDR3 is built from 13 residues. As DNA, the CDR3 is TGTGCCAGCTCCGTGGATTACAATCAGCCCCAGCATTTT. It codes for CASSVDYNQPQHF. The variable domain in full, completed from reference TRBV18 and TRBJ1-5, reads NAGVMQNPRHLVRRRGQEARLRCSPMKGHSHVYWYRQLPEEGLKFMVYLQKENIIDESGMPKERFSAEFPKEGPSILRIQQVVRGDSAAYFCASSVDYNQPQHFGDGTRLSIL.

This clonotype has a handful of counts. The chain recombines TRBV20-1 with TRBJ2-1; D might be TRBD2 (5 bases). V was shortened by 0 bases and J by 8 bases, with 29 bases between the two germline ends. The germline V gene encodes CDR1 DFQATT and CDR2 SNEGSKA (reference sequence). The CDR3 has 19 residues. The CDR3 sequence: CSAREGLTINRYLLDEQFF. In DNA, the CDR3 is TGCAGTGCTAGAGAAGGGCTGACTATTAACCGTTACCTTTTGGATGAGCAGTTCTTC.

There are many counts of this clonotype. The J gene is TRBJ2-3, the V gene TRBV11-2; TRBD1 is a possible D gene (5 bases). The CDR3 spans 16 residues. Germline V gene lookup returns CDR1 SGHAT and CDR2 FQNNGV. V lost 5 bases and J 5 bases, leaving 20 bases between the germline ends. The CDR3 coding sequence is TGTGCCAGCAGCCATCCAAGGGGCTCTTTCCTAGATACGCAGTATTTT. Translating it yields CASSHPRGSFLDTQYF.

The table lists this clonotype with many counts. The chain employs TRBV18 and TRBJ2-7; D gene ambiguous. CDR1 KGHSH and CDR2 LQKENI come from the germline V gene. The CDR3 contains 16 residues. V was cut by 3 bases and J by 2 bases, with 17 bases left in between. CDR3 loop: CASSPGIPGPTYEQYF. CDR3 bases: TGTGCCAGCTCACCTGGTATTCCGGGCCCAACCTACGAGCAGTACTTC.

The genes are TRBV18 and TRBJ1-1, with 8 bases lining up with TRBD1. V was clipped by 6 bases and J by 7 bases; unmatched bases: 7. The germline V gene encodes CDR1 KGHSH and CDR2 LQKENI. CDR3 length equals 13 residues. Here the CDR3 reads CASSPGQGGEAFF. CDR3 nucleotide sequence: TGTGCCAGCTCCCCAGGACAGGGAGGTGAAGCTTTCTTT.

This clonotype was seen ten or more times. The chain is built from TRBV7-2 and TRBJ2-5, with D possibly being TRBD1 or TRBD2 (5 bases each). The CDR3 has 15 amino acids. V shed 2 bases and J shed 2 bases, with 12 bases lying between them. Germline-derived CDR1 and CDR2 are SGHTA and FQGNSA. This CDR3 reads CASSLRAGAQETQYF. The CDR3 bases are TGTGCCAGCAGCTTAAGGGCCGGGGCTCAAGAGACCCAGTACTTC.

This clonotype was detected a few times. The genes are TRBV20-1 and TRBJ2-3; possible D gene TRBD2, 5 bases. V was cut by 7 bases and J by 0 bases, with 11 bases left in between. CDR1 is DFQATT, CDR2 SNEGSKA, per germline (reference sequence). The CDR3 runs 13 residues. CDR3 DNA: TGCAGTGGGTGGACTTTCAGCACAGATACGCAGTATTTT. This translates into CSGWTFSTDTQYF.

V and J are TRBV18 and TRBJ2-2; D gene unclear. Per germline, CDR1 KGHSH and CDR2 LQKENI. The CDR3 length is 15 residues. Trimming pared 6 bases from V and 1 base from J, leaving 12 bases between. The DNA for the CDR3 is TGTGCCAGCTCTACCCAGACAAGGAACACCGGGGAGCTGTTTTTT. Protein product: CASSTQTRNTGELFF.

This clonotype was detected many times. The J gene is TRBJ2-3, the V gene TRBV7-3; D gene unclear. Trimming shortened V by 3 bases and J by 2 bases, and 9 bases separated the two germline ends. In germline, CDR1 is SGHTA, CDR2 FQGTGA. The CDR3 loop spans 14 amino acids. The CDR3 DNA follows: TGTGCCAGCAGCTTCAAGGGCTACACAGATACGCAGTATTTT. Translation gives CASSFKGYTDTQYF.

The V and J genes are TRBV12-3 or TRBV12-4 and TRBJ1-1; TRBD1 might be the D (6 bases). The germline V and J ends were trimmed by 4 bases and 3 bases, with 12 bases remaining between them. CDR3 length: 14 residues. CDR3 sequence: CASSSRGAYTEAFF. Here the CDR3 DNA reads TGTGCCAGCAGTTCAAGGGGGGCTTACACTGAAGCTTTCTTT.

This clonotype was counted only a few times. V gene TRBV5-8 combines with J gene TRBJ2-1; the D call may be TRBD1 or TRBD2 (5 bases each). The CDR3 totals 17 residues. V was pared by 3 bases and J by 7 bases, with 23 bases between. Germline values: CDR1 SGHTS, CDR2 YDEGEE. The CDR3 protein is CASSSTRPQGTRNEQFF. DNA for the CDR3: TGTGCCAGCAGCTCTACCCGTCCCCAGGGAACTAGGAATGAGCAGTTCTTC.

The table lists this clonotype with a few counts. This chain connects TRBV18 to TRBJ1-1; D unclear. There are 13 residues in the CDR3. The ends were cut back, 3 bases at V and 6 bases at J, with 11 bases in the middle. Germline loops: CDR1 KGHSH, CDR2 LQKENI. CDR3 in amino acids: CASSPQENAEAFF. The CDR3 DNA follows: TGTGCCAGCTCACCCCAGGAAAACGCTGAAGCTTTCTTT.

This clonotype came up many times. The chain joins TRBV4-1 to TRBJ2-5; 10 bases are a match to TRBD2. CDR3 length equals 15 residues. The V gene's germline CDR1 is MGHRA and CDR2 YSYEKL. The trim removed 4 bases at V and 4 bases at J, leaving 6 bases unmatched. The CDR3 sequence: CASSRTSGVTETQYF. In DNA, the CDR3 is TGCGCCAGCAGCCGTACTAGCGGGGTAACAGAGACCCAGTACTTC.

The rearrangement joins TRBV20-1 to TRBJ1-6; no reliable D call. Trimming shortened V by 7 bases and J by 0 bases, and 19 bases separated the two germline ends. The CDR3 sequence is 17 residues long. Germline assignment: CDR1 DFQATT and CDR2 SNEGSKA (reference sequence). This CDR3 reads CSVPPRAGSSYNSPLHF. CDR3 nucleotide sequence: TGCAGTGTCCCACCGAGGGCGGGGAGCTCCTATAATTCACCCCTCCACTTT.

This clonotype was picked up a small number of times. The gene calls are TRBV7-6 and TRBJ2-5; 9 bases map to TRBD2. From germline, CDR1 is SGHVS and CDR2 FNYEAQ. This CDR3 has 16 amino acids. The trim removed 0 bases at V and 2 bases at J, leaving 4 bases unmatched. The CDR3 nucleotides are TGTGCCAGCAGCTTAGCGCACAGCGGGGGGCAAGAGACCCAGTACTTC. This sequence encodes CASSLAHSGGQETQYF.

There are a few counts of this clonotype. CDR3 DNA: TGTGCCTCTGGGAGCGCTGCGGGCACTGAAGCTTTCTTT. Residues: CASGSAAGTEAFF. The chain couples TRBV7-9 to TRBJ1-1, with D uncertain. CDR1 is SEHNR, CDR2 FQNEAQ, per germline (reference sequence). CDR3 length: 13 residues. V lost 11 bases and J 4 bases, leaving 17 bases between the germline ends.

In its sample, this clonotype was seen many times. This sequence joins TRBV7-8 and TRBJ2-7; a weak D match, TRBD2 (6 bases). The CDR3 covers 15 residues. Germline V lookup: CDR1 SGHVS, CDR2 FQNEAQ. V lost 4 bases and J 2 bases, leaving 15 bases between the germline ends. The CDR3 coding sequence is TGTGCCAGCAGCTCCCCGATGTGGGGGGCCTACGAGCAGTACGTC. Encoded protein: CASSSPMWGAYEQYV.

This clonotype was detected ten times or more. The genes are TRBV19 and TRBJ1-1; D is perhaps TRBD1 (5 bases). CDR1 LNHDA and CDR2 SQIVND come from the germline V gene (reference sequence). Trimming removed 7 bases from V and 4 bases from J, with 22 bases in between. This CDR3 has 16 residues. The chain's CDR3 is CASTTIHVGGVTEAFF. The DNA of the CDR3 is TGTGCCAGTACCACGATCCACGTGGGGGGGGTCACTGAAGCTTTCTTT.

This clonotype appeared many times. The chain carries TRBV7-2 and TRBJ1-4, with 7 bases matching TRBD1. The CDR3 is made up of 15 amino acids. V trimming: 5 bases; J trimming: 5 bases; junction bases outside the gene matches: 8. The germline V gene has CDR1 SGHTA and CDR2 FQGNSA. The chain's CDR3 is CASSKNGQENEKLFF. The CDR3 coding sequence is TGTGCCAGCAGCAAAAACGGACAGGAGAATGAAAAACTGTTTTTT. The whole variable domain, remainder taken from reference TRBV7-2 and TRBJ1-4, is GAGVSQSPSNKVTEKGKDVELRCDPISGHTALYWYRQSLGQGLEFLIYFQGNSAPDKSGLPSDRFSAERTGGSVSTLTIQRTQQEDSAVYLCASSKNGQENEKLFFGSGTQLSVL.

J is TRBJ1-1 and V is TRBV30; tentative D call: TRBD1 (5 bases). Trimming left V 2 bases short and J 2 bases short, with 15 bases between. This CDR3 region has 15 residues. Germline V lookup: CDR1 GTSNPN, CDR2 SVGIG (reference sequence). The CDR3 region is CAWSLEGNVNTEAFF. The CDR3 region has the DNA TGTGCCTGGAGTCTTGAGGGGAATGTCAACACTGAAGCTTTCTTT.